This TCR beta chain was documented in a study of blood T cell repertoires in COVID-19. At the level of the study: Specimens from acute and convalescent COVID-19 originated in the United States, Italy and Spain. The analysed material was cDNA or gDNA that came from T cells, B-cell-depleted T cells, or PBMCs.

The CDR3 sequence is 13 residues long. The V gene's germline CDR1 is MNHEY and CDR2 SMNVEV (reference sequence). In the original processing: Cell counts per sample came from amplifying reference gene primers. TCRdb's copy holds only in-frame clones and misses some; the assay was immunoSEQ multiplex PCR. The DNA gave D and trimming, while V, J and clone size come from that table. The repertoire holds around 270,000 clones, with 65% to 85% as singletons. Remarks on this clone: One end of the junction is discordant with germline, which a read error may explain.

This sequence originates from a middle-aged woman who had recovered from COVID-19. The chain is built from TRBV27 and TRBJ1-4, with a tentative D call TRBD1 (6 bases). Material for sequencing was peripheral blood. The CDR3 coding sequence is TGCCACCACTTAAGGGGGATTAATGAAAAACTGTTTTTT. Translation gives CHHLRGINEKLFF. The whole variable domain, filled in from reference TRBV27 and TRBJ1-4, reads EAQVTQNPRYLITVTGKKLTVTCSQNMNHEYMSWYRQDPGLGLRQIYYSMNVEVTDKGDVPEGYKVSRKEKRNFPLILESPSPNQTSLYFCHHLRGINEKLFFGSGTQLSVL.